Below, 10 T cell receptor beta chains from the same sample are listed, as sequenced in a study of Tregs in tolerant kidney transplant recipients (dated by TCRdb to 2018 to 2020). This sample's time point label indicates: blood sample drawn before combined kidney and bone marrow transplant. Library preparation was by the immunoSEQ multiplex PCR assay. Drawn from immuneACCESS, this table holds only the in-frame rearrangements with V and J called that TCRdb kept. Clones are partly lost; checked studies trace under half to an unresolved V gene and leave the rest unexplained. Across this sample there are roughly 64,000 clones, with under 98% seen only once. Around 0.34% of the sample belongs to the ten largest clones. The sample in question was Tregs from blood, obtained before the transplant. The receptors were sampled from a human donor who received a combined kidney and bone marrow transplant.

This clone appeared once. The chain joins TRBV30 to TRBJ2-5; D might be TRBD1 (6 bases). The length of the CDR3 is 14 residues. V shed 4 bases and J shed 4 bases, with 16 bases lying between them. Germline CDR1 is GTSNPN and CDR2 is SVGIG (reference sequence). The CDR3 nucleotides are TGTGCCTGGATGAGGGGGAATGGAGGAGAGACCCAGTACTTC. As protein: CAWMRGNGGETQYF.

The V gene is TRBV5-1, the J gene TRBJ2-3; D is perhaps TRBD2 (5 bases). CDR3 size: 15 residues. From germline, CDR1 is SGHRS and CDR2 YFSETQ. Trimming removed 2 bases at V and 2 bases at J, with 12 bases between. The CDR3 protein is CASSLLGWVTDTQYF. DNA for the CDR3: TGCGCCAGCAGCTTACTAGGATGGGTCACAGATACGCAGTATTTT.

This clone occurred a few times. The rearrangement joins TRBV5-6 to TRBJ2-1, with D possibly matching TRBD2 (6 bases). Trimming cost V 0 bases and J 2 bases, with 9 bases left between them. The CDR3 totals 15 residues. CDR1 and CDR2 from the germline V gene are SGHDT and YYEEEE. CDR3 sequence reads: CASSLGLGTYNEQFF. The CDR3, as DNA: TGTGCCAGCAGCTTGGGACTAGGCACCTACAATGAGCAGTTCTTC.

The chain employs TRBV19 and TRBJ1-5, with D unresolved. Between the trimmed V and J ends, which lost 6 bases and 0 bases, there was a span of 3 bases. CDR3 length: 12 amino acids. Germline-derived CDR1 and CDR2 are LNHDA and SQIVND (reference sequence). CDR3 DNA sequence: TGTGCCAGTAGGGCTAGCAATCAGCCCCAGCATTTT. Its translation: CASRASNQPQHF.

The chain joins TRBV7-2 to TRBJ1-5; 7 bases are a match to TRBD1. The V and J ends lost 5 bases and 6 bases, in that order; junction bases with no gene match: 10. Germline CDR1 SGHTA, CDR2 FQGNSA. The CDR3 runs 15 residues. CDR3 coding DNA: TGTGCCAGCAGCCCCGCCGACAGGGTATTTCAGCCCCAGCATTTT. Amino acids: CASSPADRVFQPQHF.

The chain employs TRBV2 and TRBJ2-5; 7 bases are shared with TRBD1. The V gene's germline CDR1 is SNHLY and CDR2 FYNNEI. Trimming took 8 bases from V and 5 from J; bases not matched to a gene: 5. The CDR3 runs to 12 residues. As DNA, the CDR3 is TGTGCCAGCCAAGGGGGCGCGGAGACCCAGTACTTC. This codes for CASQGGAETQYF.

The gene calls are TRBV5-6 and TRBJ2-5; D gene uncertain. The CDR3 loop spans 16 amino acids. Germline loops: CDR1 SGHDT, CDR2 YYEEEE. The germline V and J ends were trimmed by 0 bases and 5 bases, with 17 bases remaining between them. CDR3 sequence: CASSLAFLAIVETQYF. The CDR3 DNA sequence: TGTGCCAGCAGCTTGGCCTTTCTGGCAATCGTGGAGACCCAGTACTTC.

V usage is TRBV28 and J usage is TRBJ1-2, with TRBD1 matching over 7 bases. Looked up from germline, CDR1 is MDHEN and CDR2 is SYDVKM. V lost 6 bases to trimming and J lost 1 base; unmatched junction nucleotides: 8. The length of the CDR3 is 15 residues. CDR3 amino acids: CASRLQGPLNYGYTF. The DNA for the CDR3 is TGTGCCAGCAGGCTACAGGGGCCCCTTAACTATGGCTACACCTTC.

The chain combines TRBV27 with TRBJ1-6; 7 bases align to TRBD1. There are 15 residues in the CDR3. Germline V gene data show CDR1 as MNHEY and CDR2 as SMNVEV (reference sequence). The V segment lost 5 bases and the J segment 14 bases; nucleotides outside the gene matches: 15. CDR3 nucleotides: TGTGCCAGCAGTCCCTGGACAGGCGGGCCTTGGTCCCTCCACTTT. Its protein product is CASSPWTGGPWSLHF.

The chain is built from TRBV5-6 and TRBJ2-1, with D perhaps TRBD2 (6 bases). Trimming removed 4 bases from V and 6 bases from J, with 14 bases in between. This CDR3 has 14 amino acids. Germline CDR1 and CDR2: SGHDT and YYEEEE. The DNA for the CDR3 is TGTGCCAGCAGCCATCAGGGAGGCGGCAATGAGCAGTTCTTC. Protein sequence: CASSHQGGGNEQFF.